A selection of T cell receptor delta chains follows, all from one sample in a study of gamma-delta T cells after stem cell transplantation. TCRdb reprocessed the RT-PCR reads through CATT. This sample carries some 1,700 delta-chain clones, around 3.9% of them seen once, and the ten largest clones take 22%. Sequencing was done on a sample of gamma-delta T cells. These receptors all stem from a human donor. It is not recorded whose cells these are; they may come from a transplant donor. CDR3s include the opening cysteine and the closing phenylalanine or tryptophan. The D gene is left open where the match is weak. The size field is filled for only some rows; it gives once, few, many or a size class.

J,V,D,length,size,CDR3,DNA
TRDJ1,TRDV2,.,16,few,CACDTLGDSNTDKLIF,TGTGCCTGTGACACCCTCGGGGACTCCAACACCGATAAACTCATCTTT
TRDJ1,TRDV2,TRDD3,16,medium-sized,CACDTLGEVDTDKLIF,TGTGCCTGTGACACCCTGGGGGAGGTGGACACCGATAAACTCATCTTT
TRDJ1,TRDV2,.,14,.,CACDPVGGTDKLIF,TGTGCCTGTGACCCCGTGGGGGGTACCGATAAACTCATCTTT
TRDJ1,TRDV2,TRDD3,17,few,CACDTLLGAQYTDKLIF,TGTGCCTGTGACACCTTACTGGGGGCCCAATACACCGATAAACTCATCTTT
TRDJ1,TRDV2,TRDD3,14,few,CACDSLGDNDKLIF,TGTGCCTGTGACTCTCTGGGGGATAACGATAAACTCATCTTT
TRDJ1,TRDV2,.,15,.,CACDTVGAYTDKLIF,TGTGCCTGTGACACCGTGGGGGCCTACACCGATAAACTCATCTTT
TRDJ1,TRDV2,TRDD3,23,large,CACDTLIGSGGHISAMYTDKLIF,TGTGCCTGTGACACCCTCATTGGCTCTGGGGGCCATATCTCCGCCATGTACACCGATAAACTCATCTTT
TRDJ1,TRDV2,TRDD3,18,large,CACDTVHTGDFHTDKLIF,TGTGCCTGTGACACCGTACATACTGGGGACTTTCACACCGATAAACTCATCTTT
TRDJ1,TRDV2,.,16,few,CACDTGLGGYTDKLIF,TGTGCCTGTGACACCGGCTTAGGCGGGTACACCGATAAACTCATCTTT
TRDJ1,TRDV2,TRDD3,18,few,CACDLLLGDTRYTDKLIF,TGTGCCTGTGACCTACTACTGGGGGATACGCGGTACACCGATAAACTCATCTTT
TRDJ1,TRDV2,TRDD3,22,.,CACDALETRSLWGIGYTDKLIF,TGTGCCTGTGACGCACTCGAAACCCGATCACTCTGGGGGATAGGCTACACCGATAAACTCATCTTT
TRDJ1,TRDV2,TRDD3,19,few,CACDPVLGDTREYTDKLIF,TGTGCCTGTGACCCCGTACTGGGGGATACACGGGAGTACACCGATAAACTCATCTTT
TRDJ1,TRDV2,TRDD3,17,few,CACYTLGDTPYTDKLIF,TGTGCCTGTTATACACTGGGGGATACGCCGTACACCGATAAACTCATCTTT
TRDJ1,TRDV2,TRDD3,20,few,CACDPLPYITGGGYTDKLIF,TGTGCCTGTGACCCACTTCCCTATATTACTGGGGGAGGGTACACCGATAAACTCATCTTT
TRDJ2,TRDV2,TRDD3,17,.,CACDPVLGDTTTAQLFF,TGTGCCTGTGACCCTGTACTGGGGGATACAACGACAGCACAACTCTTCTTT
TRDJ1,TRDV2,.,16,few,CACDTVGVQTTDELIF,TGTGCCTGTGACACCGTGGGGGTACAAACCACCGATGAACTCATCTTT
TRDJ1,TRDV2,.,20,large,CACDTGSLRVPGAYTDKLIF,TGTGCCTGTGACACCGGTTCCCTCCGCGTACCGGGGGCTTACACCGATAAACTCATCTTT
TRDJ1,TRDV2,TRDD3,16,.,CACDPLGDTRTDKLIF,TGTGCCTGTGATCCACTGGGGGATACGCGGACCGATAAACTCATCTTT
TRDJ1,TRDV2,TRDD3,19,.,CACDTLVPSGIPIRDKLIF,TGTGCCTGTGACACCCTGGTCCCGTCAGGGATACCGATAAGGGATAAACTCATCTTT
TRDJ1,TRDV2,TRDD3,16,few,CACDTVLGIRNDKLIF,TGTGCCTGTGACACCGTCCTGGGGATACGCAACGATAAACTCATCTTT
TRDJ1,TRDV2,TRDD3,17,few,CACDTVTGGLYTDKLIF,TGTGCCTGTGACACGGTTACTGGGGGCCTGTACACCGATAAACTCATCTTT
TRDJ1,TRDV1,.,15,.,CALGGLTSHTDKLIF,TGTGCTCTTGGGGGGCTTACTTCCCACACCGATAAACTCATCTTT
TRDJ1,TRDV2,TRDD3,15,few,CACDGVGTGGDKLIF,TGTGCCTGTGACGGCGTAGGGACTGGGGGCGATAAACTCATCTTT
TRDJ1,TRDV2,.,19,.,CACDTGRLGIPQNTDKLIF,TGTGCCTGTGACACTGGTCGGCTGGGGATCCCCCAGAACACCGATAAACTCATCTTT
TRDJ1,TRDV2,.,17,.,CACDTVGPPRETDKLIF,TGTGCCTGTGACACCGTTGGCCCCCCCCGGGAGACCGATAAACTCATCTTT
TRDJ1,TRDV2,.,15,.,CACDTVGVDTDKLIF,TGTGCCTGTGACACGGTGGGGGTTGACACCGATAAACTCATCTTT
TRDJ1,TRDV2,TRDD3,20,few,CACDTLVTGGYEGKADKLIF,TGTGCCTGTGACACCCTTGTTACTGGGGGATACGAGGGGAAGGCCGATAAACTCATCTTT
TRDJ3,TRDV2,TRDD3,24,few,CACDTGNLLGDLHPSSWDTRQMFF,TGTGCCTGTGACACCGGGAATTTACTGGGGGATCTTCATCCTTCCTCCTGGGACACCCGACAGATGTTTTTC
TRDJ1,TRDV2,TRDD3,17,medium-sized,CACDTLLGDTEFNELIF,TGTGCCTGTGACACTTTACTGGGGGATACGGAGTTTAATGAACTCATCTTT
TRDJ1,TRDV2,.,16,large,CACDPLYEMGTDKLIF,TGTGCCTGTGACCCCCTTTATGAGATGGGCACCGATAAACTCATCTTT
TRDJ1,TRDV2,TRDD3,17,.,CACDPVAGGYSPDKLIF,TGTGCCTGTGACCCGGTGGCTGGGGGATACTCCCCCGATAAACTCATCTTT
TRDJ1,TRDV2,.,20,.,CACDTVPSSTQGDEGDKLIF,TGTGCCTGTGACACCGTACCTTCCTCCACTCAGGGGGATGAGGGCGATAAACTCATCTTT
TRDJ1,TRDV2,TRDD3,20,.,CACDTLSHTGGYTYTDKLIF,TGTGCCTGTGACACTTTATCACATACTGGGGGATATACGTACACCGATAAACTCATCTTT
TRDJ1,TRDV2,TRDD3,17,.,CACDTLGAPRMTDKLIF,TGTGCCTGTGACACTCTGGGGGCCCCCCGTATGACCGATAAACTCATCTTT
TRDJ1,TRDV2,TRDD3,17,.,CACDTLRTGGYTDKLIF,TGTGCCTGTGACACCCTCCGTACTGGGGGATACACCGATAAACTCATCTTT
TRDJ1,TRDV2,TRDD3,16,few,CACDPLGDPPTDKLIF,TGTGCCTGTGACCCTCTGGGGGACCCTCCAACCGATAAACTCATCTTT
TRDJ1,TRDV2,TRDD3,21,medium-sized,CACDVLGDTGEAAVRGKKLIF,TGTGCCTGTGACGTACTGGGGGATACCGGGGAAGCAGCAGTTCGTGGGAAAAAACTCATCTTT
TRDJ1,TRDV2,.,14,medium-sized,CACDTVLGDDKLIF,TGTGCCTGTGACACCGTACTGGGTGACGATAAACTCATCTTT
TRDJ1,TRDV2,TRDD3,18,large,CACDSLWGTTNHTDKLIF,TGTGCCTGTGACTCCCTTTGGGGGACCACTAACCACACCGATAAACTCATCTTT
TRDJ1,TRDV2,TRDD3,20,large,CACDTNGPGLGDTLSYKLIF,TGTGCCTGTGACACGAATGGTCCAGGACTGGGGGATACGTTGTCCTATAAACTCATCTTT
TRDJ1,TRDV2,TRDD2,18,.,CACEAVPTSLGNTDKLIF,TGTGCCTGTGAGGCCGTTCCTACTTCGCTGGGTAACACCGATAAACTCATCTTT